This T cell receptor beta chain appears in the sequencing data of a study of cytomegalovirus exposure and HLA in healthy donors. Regarding the study as a whole: As a later analysis showed, several of the most significant clusters appeared to be linked to common viral pathogens. Published work reported that the classifier diagnosed cytomegalovirus status with high specificity and sensitivity. The listing of 150 or so TCR beta chains classed them as cytomegalovirus-associated.

The CDR3 length is 14 residues. The germline V gene encodes CDR1 MDHEN and CDR2 SYDVKM. The germline V and J ends were trimmed by 1 base and 5 bases, with 11 bases remaining between them. Concerning this clone: Its cognate antigen is unknown.

The PCR had 60 Vbeta and 13 Jbeta primers. Sequencing was performed with immunoSEQ multiplex PCR; in TCRdb, only in-frame clones are kept and a portion is missing. The sample shows about 160,000 clones, roughly four fifths of them seen only once. This TCR came from a man in his forties in good health and CMV-seronegative. J is TRBJ1-1 and V is TRBV28, with D possibly TRBD1 on 5 matching bases. The sequencing input was PBMCs. CDR3: CASSLSQGGTEAFF. In DNA, the CDR3 is TGTGCCAGCAGTTTATCCCAGGGTGGGACTGAAGCTTTCTTT.